Listed below are T cell receptor beta chains from one sample, sequenced in a study of glioma-infiltrating T cells after dendritic cell vaccination. Here immunoSEQ multiplex PCR was the method, and the copy in TCRdb shows in-frame clones only, minus some. The sample shows 99,000 or so clones, around 90% of them seen only once. The source was blood, collected after dendritic cell vaccination. The receptors were sampled from a human donor with glioblastoma. Both conserved end residues are part of each CDR3. D genes are given only for firm matches. Clone size, where shown, is once, few, many, or a class for clones that have expanded.

j_gene,v_gene,abundance,d_gene,CDR3aa,CDR3nt
TRBJ2-2,TRBV27,.,TRBD1,CASSGTALNTGELFF,TGTGCCAGCAGCGGGACAGCTTTAAACACCGGGGAGCTGTTTTTT
TRBJ1-6,TRBV10-2,.,TRBD1,CASRRQGDTYSYNSPLHF,TGCGCCAGCAGACGACAGGGGGACACGTACTCCTATAATTCACCCCTCCACTTT
TRBJ2-2,TRBV9,.,.,CASSVAAGVRRELFF,TGTGCCAGCAGCGTAGCGGCAGGGGTCCGCCGGGAGCTGTTTTTT
TRBJ2-7,TRBV5-8,.,.,CASRMSGGGYEQYF,TGTGCCAGCAGAATGTCTGGGGGAGGATACGAGCAGTACTTC
TRBJ2-3,TRBV28,.,.,CASSFAASTDTQYF,TGTGCCAGCAGTTTCGCGGCAAGCACAGATACGCAGTATTTT
TRBJ1-1,TRBV5-1,once,TRBD1,CASSVSPGTGMNTEAFF,TGCGCCAGCAGCGTGAGTCCCGGGACAGGTATGAACACTGAAGCTTTCTTT
TRBJ1-2,TRBV7-6,.,.,CASSLAEGTNYGYTF,TGTGCCAGCAGCTTAGCGGAGGGCACCAACTATGGCTACACCTTC
TRBJ1-1,TRBV4-1,once,.,CASSQASVISGAFF,TGCGCCAGCAGCCAAGCCTCGGTGATATCTGGAGCTTTCTTT
TRBJ1-2,TRBV13,.,.,CASRLWRGPDYGYTF,TGTGCCAGCAGACTATGGAGGGGCCCGGACTATGGCTACACCTTC
TRBJ2-5,TRBV9,.,TRBD2,CASTSGTSYETQYF,TGTGCCAGCACCTCCGGGACTAGCTATGAGACCCAGTACTTC
TRBJ2-2,TRBV5-1,once,.,CASSLGTGGSTGELFF,TGCGCCAGCAGCTTGGGGACAGGAGGGAGCACCGGGGAGCTGTTTTTT
TRBJ2-3,TRBV27,.,.,CASSRRATDTQYF,TGTGCCAGCAGTCGCAGGGCCACAGATACGCAGTATTTT
TRBJ2-7,TRBV19,.,TRBD1,CASSAHRDRVSEQYF,TGTGCCAGTAGTGCGCACCGGGACAGGGTTAGCGAGCAGTACTTC
TRBJ1-5,TRBV6-1,once,.,CATHFRSSGNQPQHF,TGTGCCACCCATTTCCGGTCAAGCGGCAATCAGCCCCAGCATTTT
TRBJ1-2,TRBV6-5,.,TRBD1,CASSSTGQLYGYTF,TGTGCCAGCAGTTCAACGGGACAGCTCTATGGCTACACCTTC
TRBJ2-2,TRBV27,.,TRBD2,CASRAGPGGPTNTGELFF,TGTGCCAGCAGAGCGGGGCCGGGGGGGCCCACGAACACCGGGGAGCTGTTTTTT
TRBJ1-1,TRBV7-9,.,.,CASSHGGWEAFF,TGTGCCAGCAGCCACGGGGGTTGGGAAGCTTTCTTT
TRBJ1-1,TRBV6-1,.,.,CASTEDMGLNTEAFF,TGTGCCAGCACGGAGGATATGGGGTTGAACACTGAAGCTTTCTTT
TRBJ1-1,TRBV29-1,.,TRBD1,CSVEGYRGVNTEAFF,TGCAGCGTCGAGGGTTACAGGGGTGTGAACACTGAAGCTTTCTTT
TRBJ2-5,TRBV7-9,.,TRBD2,CASSLVAGGQETQYF,TGTGCCAGCAGCTTGGTAGCGGGAGGCCAAGAGACCCAGTACTTC
TRBJ1-2,TRBV27,.,.,CASSAGFDYGYTF,TGTGCCAGCAGTGCAGGGTTCGACTATGGCTACACCTTC
TRBJ2-5,TRBV9,.,TRBD2,CASSALAGGQETQYF,TGTGCCAGCAGCGCCCTAGCGGGAGGTCAGGAGACCCAGTACTTC
TRBJ2-2,TRBV5-1,.,TRBD2,CASSLLAGGSYGELFF,TGCGCCAGCAGCTTACTAGCGGGGGGGTCCTACGGGGAGCTGTTTTTT
TRBJ2-7,TRBV10-3,.,TRBD1,CAISEGTGFYEQYF,TGTGCCATCAGTGAGGGGACAGGGTTCTACGAGCAGTACTTC
TRBJ1-4,TRBV19,.,.,CASSISSWGGYNEKLFF,TGTGCCAGTAGTATAAGTTCGTGGGGCGGATATAATGAAAAACTGTTTTTT
TRBJ1-2,TRBV2,.,.,CASSDGGNYGYTF,TGTGCCAGCAGTGACGGGGGTAACTATGGCTACACCTTC